Listed below are T cell receptor beta chains from one sample, sequenced in a study of CD8 T cells in Susac syndrome. TCRdb reanalysed the immunoSEQ multiplex PCR reads using MiXCR and keeps one entry per CDR3 protein. Of roughly 80,000 distinct CDR3 sequences in the sample, 90% to 95% were seen once. Specimen: CD8+ T cells from PBMCs. Receptor source: a human donor with multiple sclerosis. The CDR3 runs from the conserved cysteine through the conserved F or W. Fields, in order: V gene, J gene, D gene, clone size, CDR3 protein, CDR3 DNA. D genes are given only for firm matches. The size field is filled for only some rows; it gives once, few, many or a size class.

TRBV5-4	TRBJ2-2	TRBD1	NA	CASTPRGHDTGELFF	TGTGCCAGCACCCCCAGGGGGCATGACACCGGGGAGCTGTTTTTT
TRBV2	TRBJ2-4	NA	once	CASSGGEAKNIQYF	TGTGCCAGCAGTGGAGGGGAAGCCAAAAACATTCAGTACTTC
TRBV10-2	TRBJ2-2	NA	NA	CASSEAAGELFF	TGCGCCAGCAGTGAAGCGGCCGGGGAGCTGTTTTTT
TRBV14	TRBJ1-3	NA	NA	CASSPPGGSGNTIYF	TGTGCCAGCAGCCCTCCCGGTGGGTCAGGAAACACCATATATTTT
TRBV20-1	TRBJ2-4	NA	NA	CSARGSLAKNIQYF	TGCAGTGCTAGGGGATCCTTAGCCAAAAACATTCAGTACTTC
TRBV28	TRBJ2-1	NA	NA	CASSLSRNEQFF	TGTGCCAGCAGCCTATCAAGGAATGAGCAGTTCTTC
TRBV7-2	TRBJ1-1	NA	few	CASSFPGLEAFF	TGTGCCAGCAGTTTCCCGGGGCTTGAAGCTTTCTTT
TRBV4-3	TRBJ2-1	NA	NA	CASSQDSGPPYNEQFF	TGCGCCAGCAGCCAAGATTCCGGACCTCCCTACAATGAGCAGTTCTTC
TRBV9	TRBJ2-7	TRBD1	NA	CASSEGQGYEQYF	TGTGCCAGCAGCGAAGGACAGGGCTACGAGCAGTACTTC
TRBV27	TRBJ2-1	NA	NA	CASGSPGPNEQFF	TGTGCCAGCGGATCTCCAGGCCCCAATGAGCAGTTCTTC
TRBV5-6	TRBJ2-1	NA	NA	CASSLAPGSYNEQFF	TGTGCCAGCAGCTTGGCGCCCGGCTCCTACAATGAGCAGTTCTTC
TRBV6-6	TRBJ2-5	NA	NA	CASSSPGAQETQYF	TGTGCCAGCAGTTCCCCGGGGGCACAAGAGACCCAGTACTTC
TRBV21-1	TRBJ2-5	NA	NA	CASSVEGQGVHQETQYF	TGTGCCAGCAGCGTTGAAGGACAGGGGGTCCACCAAGAGACCCAGTACTTC
TRBV27	TRBJ2-7	TRBD1	NA	CASSTSLNRGPAYEQYF	TGTGCCAGCAGTACGTCTTTAAACAGGGGACCAGCCTACGAGCAGTACTTC
TRBV6-2/TRBV6-3	TRBJ2-7	NA	NA	CASSPRTGPEYF	TGTGCCAGCAGTCCCCGGACCGGACCTGAGTACTTC
TRBV7-9	TRBJ1-1	NA	NA	CASTDLTGGMNTEAFF	TGTGCCAGCACAGACCTCACGGGGGGCATGAACACTGAAGCTTTCTTT
TRBV9	TRBJ1-1	NA	NA	CASTLVGGGNTEAFF	TGTGCCAGCACCCTAGTCGGTGGGGGGAACACTGAAGCTTTCTTT
TRBV7-6	TRBJ2-3	TRBD2	NA	CASSRGGSGTDTQYF	TGTGCCAGCAGCCGGGGGGGGAGTGGGACAGATACGCAGTATTTT
TRBV5-4	TRBJ2-1	TRBD2	NA	CASSPEAGSVDNEQFF	TGTGCCAGCAGTCCCGAAGCGGGGAGCGTAGACAATGAGCAGTTCTTC
TRBV28	TRBJ2-1	TRBD2	NA	CASSPRLAGNEQFF	TGTGCCAGCAGCCCTCGACTAGCGGGGAATGAGCAGTTCTTC
TRBV24-1	TRBJ2-1	NA	NA	CATSDLQAAPYNEQFF	TGTGCCACCAGTGATTTGCAGGCGGCACCCTACAATGAGCAGTTCTTC
TRBV5-1	TRBJ1-1	TRBD1	NA	CASSWGDSNTEAFF	TGCGCCAGCAGCTGGGGGGACAGCAACACTGAAGCTTTCTTT
TRBV7-9	TRBJ2-1	TRBD2	NA	CASSRSGVSYNEQFF	TGTGCCAGCAGCCGAAGCGGGGTATCATACAATGAGCAGTTCTTC
TRBV7-9	TRBJ2-7	NA	NA	CASSFSDEQYF	TGTGCCAGCAGCTTCAGCGACGAGCAGTACTTC
TRBV3-1	TRBJ2-5	NA	NA	CASSPGSRKQETQYF	TGTGCCAGCAGCCCAGGTTCACGGAAACAAGAGACCCAGTACTTC
TRBV6-5	TRBJ1-5	NA	NA	CASSHSPGAPGYQPQHF	TGTGCCAGCAGCCACTCACCAGGGGCCCCTGGGTATCAGCCCCAGCATTTT
TRBV11-2	TRBJ2-5	NA	once	CASSLGLGVRETQYF	TGTGCCAGCAGCTTAGGTCTGGGGGTGCGGGAGACCCAGTACTTC
TRBV24-1	TRBJ1-1	NA	NA	CATSDFRRATSHTEAFF	TGTGCCACCAGTGATTTTAGGAGGGCGACAAGTCACACTGAAGCTTTCTTT
TRBV6-6	TRBJ1-1	TRBD1	NA	CASSGNRGLNTEAFF	TGTGCCAGCAGTGGCAATAGGGGGCTGAACACTGAAGCTTTCTTT
TRBV5-1	TRBJ2-5	TRBD2	NA	CASSLAPGLAGGRETQYF	TGCGCCAGCAGCTTGGCCCCGGGACTAGCGGGGGGCCGGGAGACCCAGTACTTC
TRBV28	TRBJ2-3	TRBD2	NA	CASSTSGITDTQYF	TGTGCCAGCAGTACTAGCGGGATCACAGATACGCAGTATTTT
TRBV2	TRBJ2-1	NA	NA	CASVTGTIYNEQFF	TGTGCCAGCGTGACGGGTACTATCTACAATGAGCAGTTCTTC
TRBV24-1	TRBJ2-1	TRBD2	NA	CATSDLQSGGDNEQFF	TGTGCCACCAGTGATTTGCAAAGCGGGGGGGACAATGAGCAGTTCTTC
TRBV24-1	TRBJ2-1	NA	NA	CATSDFQGRDEQFF	TGTGCCACCAGTGATTTTCAGGGAAGAGATGAGCAGTTCTTC
TRBV15	TRBJ2-6	TRBD1	NA	CATSRELGTGTTEFINGANVLTF	TGTGCCACCAGCAGAGAACTCGGGACAGGAACCACTGAATTCATTAATGGGGCCAACGTCCTGACTTTC
TRBV10-2	TRBJ2-7	NA	NA	CASVTVASTYEQYF	TGCGCCAGCGTAACTGTAGCTAGCACTTACGAGCAGTACTTC